The 15 T cell receptor beta chains presented below share a single source sample, sequenced in a study of shared clonotypes between healthy human individuals. Here immunoSEQ multiplex PCR was the method, and the copy in TCRdb shows in-frame clones only, minus some. Here the sample spans approximately 400,000 clones, 96% being singletons. Sample: memory CD8+ T cells sorted from blood. Subset defined: CD45RO+ cells pooled with CCR7-negative TemRA cells. All receptors come from a young man in good health.

The chain employs TRBV13 and TRBJ1-2; maybe TRBD1 (5 bases). With 2 bases removed from V and 8 bases from J, the gap between germline ends came to 9 bases. CDR3 length: 12 amino acids. Germline V gene lookup returns CDR1 PRHDT and CDR2 FYEKMQ (reference sequence). This chain's CDR3 is CASSLPRGGYTF. As DNA, the CDR3 is TGTGCCAGCAGCTTACCTCGGGGCGGCTACACCTTC.

CDR3 in DNA: TGCAGCGTTGACCTGGACACCCGGCGGACAGATACGCAGTATTTT. Its protein is CSVDLDTRRTDTQYF. V and J are TRBV29-1 and TRBJ2-3; D possibly corresponds to TRBD1 (5 bases). Trimming removed 3 bases at V and 3 bases at J, with 16 bases between. The CDR3 has 15 residues. CDR1 and CDR2 from the germline V gene are SQVTM and ANQGSEA.

This clone has just one count. The chain joins TRBV5-1 to TRBJ2-3, with D perhaps matching TRBD1 (6 bases). CDR1 and CDR2 from the germline V gene are SGHRS and YFSETQ. The V and J ends lost 0 bases and 6 bases respectively, with 17 bases between them. This CDR3 has 16 amino acids. The CDR3 region is CASSLDRDQHWDTQYF. The DNA of the CDR3 is TGCGCCAGCAGCTTGGACAGGGATCAGCATTGGGATACGCAGTATTTT.

V and J are TRBV11-3 and TRBJ2-6; D not resolved. From germline, CDR1 is SGHNT and CDR2 YENEEA. V lost 5 bases and J 0 bases, leaving 11 bases between the germline ends. The CDR3 totals 16 residues. The chain's CDR3 is CASSPDGSSGANVLTF. In DNA, the CDR3 is TGTGCCAGCAGCCCCGACGGAAGCTCTGGGGCCAACGTCCTGACTTTC.

The rearrangement uses TRBV30 and TRBJ1-4; D may be TRBD1 (6 bases). Germline V gene lookup returns CDR1 GTSNPN and CDR2 SVGIG (reference sequence). This CDR3 is built from 13 residues. The V and J ends lost 2 bases and 7 bases respectively, with 11 bases between them. The CDR3 sequence is CAWSLGASEKLFF. Written as DNA, the CDR3 is TGTGCCTGGAGTTTGGGGGCGAGTGAAAAACTGTTTTTT.

The chain uses TRBV10-3 and TRBJ2-5; TRBD1 agrees at 10 bases. Germline CDR1 reads ENHRY; CDR2 reads SYGVKD. Losses at the gene ends were 5 bases for V and 4 bases for J; bases not matched to a gene: 7. CDR3 length: 15 amino acids. For the CDR3, the DNA is TGTGCCATCAGTAGGGACAGGGGCGCAGGAGAGACCCAGTACTTC. Its protein product is CAISRDRGAGETQYF.

This clone was seen just once. DNA for the CDR3: TGTGCCATCCGGACTACCTCTTACAATGAGCAGTTCTTC. This translates into CAIRTTSYNEQFF. The chain couples TRBV10-3 to TRBJ2-1; tentative D call: TRBD2 (6 bases). This CDR3 spans 13 amino acids. V was trimmed by 8 bases and J by 4 bases, leaving 12 bases between them. The germline V gene has CDR1 ENHRY and CDR2 SYGVKD.

This chain joins TRBV27 and TRBJ2-7, with 11 nucleotides matching TRBD1. Germline loops: CDR1 MNHEY, CDR2 SMNVEV (reference sequence). The CDR3 spans 15 residues. V lost 8 bases and J lost 4; bases outside the gene matches: 10. Written as DNA, the CDR3 is TGTGCCAGCCGCAACCGGGACAGGGGGTTTTACGAGCAGTACTTC. This encodes CASRNRDRGFYEQYF.

The chain links TRBV5-4 to TRBJ1-1; tentatively, D is TRBD1 (6 bases). The CDR3 runs to 13 residues. Trimming took off 2 bases at V and 4 bases at J, with 9 bases between the two ends. The germline V gene has CDR1 SGHNT and CDR2 YYREEE (reference sequence). This CDR3 reads CASSFQGFTEAFF. Here the CDR3 DNA reads TGTGCCAGCAGCTTTCAGGGGTTCACTGAAGCTTTCTTT.

V usage is TRBV12-5 and J usage is TRBJ2-7, with D unresolved. The V gene's germline CDR1 is LGHNT and CDR2 FRNRAP. V was cut by 3 bases and J by 0 bases, with 6 bases left in between. The CDR3 spans 13 residues. CDR3 region: CASGFGTSYEQYF. CDR3 in DNA: TGTGCTAGTGGTTTCGGCACCTCCTACGAGCAGTACTTC.

The chain carries TRBV5-1 and TRBJ2-5; either TRBD1 or TRBD2 may supply D (5 bases each). Germline CDR1 and CDR2: SGHRS and YFSETQ. Deletions cut 4 bases from V and 5 bases from J, with 9 bases between. This CDR3 comprises 12 residues. CDR3 loop: CASSVGEETQYF. CDR3 sequence (DNA): TGCGCCAGCAGCGTGGGGGAGGAGACCCAGTACTTC.

This clone was found once. This chain joins TRBV5-1 and TRBJ2-2; D unclear. Germline CDR1 is SGHRS and CDR2 is YFSETQ. V was trimmed by 0 bases and J by 8 bases, leaving 8 bases between them. The CDR3 totals 13 residues. The chain's CDR3 is CASSLESAGELFF. The DNA for the CDR3 is TGCGCCAGCAGCTTGGAGAGTGCAGGGGAGCTGTTTTTT.

The chain employs TRBV30 and TRBJ2-7; D might be TRBD2 (6 bases). The germline CDR1 and CDR2 sequences are GTSNPN and SVGIG (reference sequence). The CDR3 length is 13 residues. The V end lost 4 bases, the J end lost 5 bases, and 15 bases lay between the germline ends. CDR3 nucleotide sequence: TGTGCCTGGACTACGGGGGTCTTAAACGAGCAGTACTTC. Its translation: CAWTTGVLNEQYF.

The chain carries TRBV20-1 and TRBJ2-5; D is unclear. V dropped 3 bases and J dropped 5 bases, with 4 bases sitting between them. The CDR3 covers 10 residues. The germline CDR1 and CDR2 sequences are DFQATT and SNEGSKA (reference sequence). In DNA form, the CDR3 reads TGCAGTGCTAGCGAGGAGACCCAGTACTTC. Translating gives CSASEETQYF.

This clone was observed a few times. The CDR3 DNA sequence: TGTGCCAGCAGCTGGACTAGCACAGATACGCAGTATTTT. Translating it yields CASSWTSTDTQYF. The gene calls are TRBV7-2 and TRBJ2-3; D is perhaps TRBD2 (5 bases). The CDR3 extends over 13 amino acids. Between the trimmed V and J ends, which lost 4 bases and 0 bases, there was a span of 5 bases. Germline CDR1 SGHTA, CDR2 FQGNSA.